The table lists the clone carrying this T cell receptor beta chain with a count of one. Its antigen is not identified. Germline CDR1 KGHSH, CDR2 LQKENI. The CDR3 consists of 13 residues. V lost 10 bases, J lost 0 bases, and 13 bases lay in between. The data stem from a study of shared clonotypes between healthy human individuals. Per sorted-subset replicate PCR, input was 200 to 250 ng DNA, representing about 29,000 T cell genomes. TCRdb's copy holds only in-frame clones and misses some; the assay was immunoSEQ multiplex PCR. The sample gives about 2,500,000 clones, over 85% of which show up once; over 0.12% is in the top ten. Study-level findings and limits: The donor pool, a small one, limited the genetic and exposure-history diversity represented.

The V gene is TRBV18, the J gene TRBJ2-7; D remains unclear. This receptor was identified in a man between 18 and 35 years old in good health. Sequencing used naive CD4+ T cells sorted from blood. Regarding subset: CD45RA+ positively selected. The CDR3 loop is CATSPVSSYEQYF. In DNA form, the CDR3 reads TGTGCCACTTCACCCGTCAGCTCCTACGAGCAGTACTTC.